This T cell receptor beta chain appears in the sequencing data of a study of T cell responses to AZD1222 COVID-19 vaccine. Whole-study findings and limits: Breadth and depth of Spike-specific TCRs rose after two AZD1222 doses.

For this clone: Its antigen remains unidentified.

The protocol was immunoSEQ multiplex PCR, while the TCRdb copy is restricted to in-frame clones and leaves out a portion. The sample has over 100,000 clones; 88% are singletons. Germline CDR1 reads ENHRY; CDR2 reads SYGVKD. The germline V and J ends were trimmed by 0 bases and 6 bases, with 3 bases remaining between them. The CDR3 is made up of 12 amino acids. This clonotype originated in an adult in good health. Source: peripheral blood, taken on day 0 of AZD1222 vaccination. The V gene is TRBV10-3, the J gene TRBJ1-5; no clear D. This chain's CDR3 is CAISESSQPQHF. The CDR3 DNA follows: TGTGCCATCAGTGAGTCTAGTCAGCCCCAGCATTTT.